A selection of T cell receptor beta chains follows, all from one sample in a study of T cells in Graves' hyperthyroidism and ophthalmopathy. TCRdb re-analysed the multiplex PCR reads in MiXCR, keeping a single row per CDR3 protein. The table records hundreds of thousands of distinct CDR3 sequences, 13% to 15% of them present only once. What was sequenced was blood. These receptor sequences come from a woman aged 45 to 65 with Graves' ophthalmopathy. Each CDR3 is given with its conserved first and last residue.

V,CDR3
TRBV6-2/TRBV6-3,CASSSPRGIYDEQYF
TRBV3-1,CASSRGTGKSYGYTF
TRBV20-1,CSADQETQYF
TRBV5-1,CASSSPTNRGYTF
TRBV15,CATSREGYRSYEQYF
TRBV12-3/TRBV12-4,CASTRTGWGIEAFF
TRBV11-3,CASSLEALSSGRTYEQYF
TRBV20-1,CSAIDRNYGYTF
TRBV4-3,CASSQEPQYEQYF
TRBV7-3,CASSAQQGVNTEAFF
TRBV20-1,CSARVPGLAGPTDTQYF
TRBV28,CASSILTRGSTDTQYF
TRBV27,CASSLYPGLDSDTQYF
TRBV19,CASTTPQGRSPLHF
TRBV15,CATSRGASGEQYF
TRBV24-1,CATSMGLARYTDTQYF
TRBV6-1,CASSERGNEQFF
TRBV27,CASRSGRAMNTEAFF
TRBV29-1,CSVEVETGLETQYF
TRBV5-1,CASSLLAAQGYNEQFF
TRBV18,CASSPLTGTGKETQYF
TRBV9,CASSVGELSYNEQFF
TRBV27,CASSLGLDTQYF
TRBV12-3/TRBV12-4,CASSFNRDRVEKLFF
TRBV7-3,CASRSSGSGELFF
TRBV28,CASSLDPLGEKLFF
TRBV19,CASSRTADQPQHF
TRBV6-1,CASSALRHIPWDEQFF
TRBV7-2,CASSLVPGLAGVGETQYF
TRBV2,CASGRDRGRTQYF
TRBV20-1,CSASLGQGFEPQHF
TRBV20-1,CSAPRGGVEQYF
TRBV24-1,CATGRTGTVTQYF